The next 23 T cell receptor beta chains were all read from a single sample in a study of shared clonotypes between healthy human individuals. Assay: immunoSEQ multiplex PCR; the TCRdb copy retains only in-frame clones and omits some. The table records some 2,500,000 clones, 85% to 95% of them present only once. The material sequenced was naive CD4+ T cells from PBMCs. The sample's subset: CD45RA+ positively selected. These receptors were collected from a man between 18 and 29 years old in good health. Some clones in this sample may be carry-over from other donors' samples.

V gene TRBV7-8 combines with J gene TRBJ2-7, with D perhaps matching TRBD1 or TRBD2 (5 bases each). CDR1 and CDR2 (germline): SGHVS, FQNEAQ. V gave up 2 bases and J gave up 5 bases, with 7 bases separating them. The CDR3 is made up of 12 amino acids. Written as DNA, the CDR3 is TGTGCCAGCAGCTTAAGGGACCACGAGCAGTACTTC. Translation: CASSLRDHEQYF.

The rearrangement joins TRBV18 to TRBJ1-5; maybe TRBD1 (5 bases). CDR1 KGHSH and CDR2 LQKENI come from the germline V gene. This CDR3 region has 16 residues. V shed 5 bases and J shed 0 bases, with 14 bases lying between them. DNA of the CDR3: TGTGCCAGCTCATTTCAGGGCCCGTATAGCAATCAGCCCCAGCATTTT. Translated: CASSFQGPYSNQPQHF.

The chain joins TRBV19 to TRBJ2-1; 12 bases map to TRBD2. Germline lookup yields CDR1 LNHDA and CDR2 SQIVND (reference sequence). This CDR3 has 16 residues. Trimming at V came to 1 base and at J to 10 bases, leaving 8 bases not matched to a gene. The CDR3 DNA reads TGTGCCAGTAGTATAGTCTCGGGACTAGCGGGTTGGGAGCAGTTCTTC. Translating it yields CASSIVSGLAGWEQFF.

This sequence joins TRBV28 and TRBJ2-2, with D tentatively TRBD1 (7 bases). The germline V gene encodes CDR1 MDHEN and CDR2 SYDVKM. This CDR3 is built from 16 residues. Trimming stripped 2 bases from V and 0 bases from J, with 10 bases between. This CDR3 is CASSLQGGANTGELFF. The CDR3 nucleotides read TGTGCCAGCAGTTTACAGGGGGGTGCGAACACCGGGGAGCTGTTTTTT.

This chain joins TRBV11-3 and TRBJ1-3; TRBD1 is a possible D gene (6 bases). There are 16 residues in the CDR3. Germline CDR1 SGHNT, CDR2 YENEEA. Trimming left V 0 bases short and J 2 bases short, with 11 bases between. CDR3 sequence reads: CASSLESGAAGNTIYF. CDR3 nucleotide sequence: TGTGCCAGCAGCTTAGAATCGGGGGCAGCTGGAAACACCATATATTTT.

The genes are TRBV5-1 and TRBJ1-4; D call uncertain. With 2 bases removed from V and 0 bases from J, the gap between germline ends came to 5 bases. The CDR3 sequence is 14 residues long. CDR1 and CDR2 from the germline V gene are SGHRS and YFSETQ. This CDR3 is CASSLTPTNEKLFF. The DNA for the CDR3 is TGCGCCAGCAGCTTAACTCCAACTAATGAAAAACTGTTTTTT.

This chain connects TRBV2 to TRBJ2-7; a possible D gene is TRBD1 (5 bases). V lost 4 bases, J lost 4 bases, and 8 bases lay in between. CDR1 SNHLY and CDR2 FYNNEI come from the germline V gene. The CDR3 length is 12 residues. This CDR3 reads CASSAKGYEQYF. The CDR3 nucleotides are TGTGCCAGCAGTGCCAAGGGGTACGAGCAGTACTTC.

The genes are TRBV28 and TRBJ2-7, with D tentatively TRBD1 (7 bases). Germline values: CDR1 MDHEN, CDR2 SYDVKM. This CDR3 is 14 amino acids long. Trimming took off 8 bases at V and 6 bases at J, with 20 bases between the two ends. CDR3 bases: TGTGCCAGCCCCCCCCAGGGGGGTGGTGGCGAGCAGTACTTC. This codes for CASPPQGGGGEQYF.

The chain joins TRBV11-2 to TRBJ1-4, with 8 bases that match TRBD1. This CDR3 region has 14 residues. Germline lookup yields CDR1 SGHAT and CDR2 FQNNGV. V trimming: 5 bases; J trimming: 7 bases; junction bases outside the gene matches: 6. CDR3 coding DNA: TGTGCCAGCAGCCAGGACAGGGTAGCTGAAAAACTGTTTTTT. It codes for CASSQDRVAEKLFF.

The chain combines TRBV28 with TRBJ2-1; 12 bases match TRBD2. Germline assignment: CDR1 MDHEN and CDR2 SYDVKM. Trimming removed 5 bases from V and 8 bases from J; junction bases left unmatched: 4. The CDR3 runs 14 residues. The CDR3 sequence is CASSRTSGNYEQFF. DNA of the CDR3: TGTGCCAGCAGTCGGACTAGCGGGAACTATGAGCAGTTCTTC.

The chain uses TRBV5-5 and TRBJ2-5, with TRBD1 matching 7 bases. The CDR3 spans 15 residues. Trimming removed 1 base from V and 4 bases from J; junction bases left unmatched: 7. Germline V gene data show CDR1 as SGHKS and CDR2 as YYEKEE (reference sequence). This CDR3 reads CASSLLGTEGETQYF. The CDR3 DNA reads TGTGCCAGCAGCTTGTTGGGGACAGAGGGAGAGACCCAGTACTTC. The variable domain in full, completed from reference TRBV5-5 and TRBJ2-5, reads DAGVTQSPTHLIKTRGQQVTLRCSPISGHKSVSWYQQVLGQGPQFIFQYYEKEERGRGNFPDRFSARQFPNYSSELNVNALLLGDSALYLCASSLLGTEGETQYFGPGTRLLVL.

CDR3 protein: CASRVLRVAGNTIYF. Written as DNA, the CDR3 is TGTGCCAGCAGAGTCTTAAGGGTAGCCGGAAACACCATATATTTT. The chain carries TRBV6-1 and TRBJ1-3, with D unclear. The CDR3 is 15 residues long. V was cut by 6 bases and J by 4 bases, with 16 bases left in between. Germline V lookup: CDR1 MNHNS, CDR2 SASEGT.

V usage is TRBV2 and J usage is TRBJ2-5; D is perhaps TRBD1 (5 bases). This CDR3 contains 12 residues. V was cut by 5 bases and J by 5 bases, with 9 bases left in between. Germline CDR1 and CDR2: SNHLY and FYNNEI. The CDR3 bases are TGTGCCAGCAGTAAGACAGTTGAGACCCAGTACTTC. The encoded protein is CASSKTVETQYF.

CDR3 amino acids: CSVVIAGGTDTQYF. The CDR3 DNA follows: TGCAGCGTCGTAATAGCGGGAGGCACAGATACGCAGTATTTT. V gene TRBV29-1 combines with J gene TRBJ2-3; 9 bases align to TRBD2. The CDR3 has 14 amino acids. J was trimmed by 1 base and V by 6 bases; bases with no gene match: 5. Germline V CDR1 and CDR2: SQVTM, ANQGSEA.

CDR3 DNA: TGTGCCAGCAGCTTGCGACGGAGGAGCTCCTACGAGCAGTACTTC. Its protein is CASSLRRRSSYEQYF. This chain links TRBV5-6 with TRBJ2-7; tentative D call: TRBD2 (5 bases). Trimming took off 1 base at V and 0 bases at J, with 11 bases between the two ends. The CDR3 covers 15 residues. The germline V gene encodes CDR1 SGHDT and CDR2 YYEEEE. The whole variable domain, remainder taken from reference TRBV5-6 and TRBJ2-7, is DAGVTQSPTHLIKTRGQQVTLRCSPKSGHDTVSWYQQALGQGPQFIFQYYEEEERQRGNFPDRFSGHQFPNYSSELNVNALLLGDSALYLCASSLRRRSSYEQYFGPGTRLTVT.

On this clone itself: The identical CDR3 is also encoded by other nucleotide sequences in the sample. The V call is TRBV7-2, the J call TRBJ1-3; D is uncertain. This CDR3 is 14 amino acids long. The ends were cut back, 1 base at V and 0 bases at J, with 4 bases in the middle. Germline V gives CDR1 SGHTA, CDR2 FQGNSA. CDR3 residues: CASSLGVSGNTIYF. The CDR3 bases are TGTGCCAGCAGCTTAGGGGTCTCTGGAAACACCATATATTTT.

This chain connects TRBV4-1 to TRBJ2-7; maybe TRBD2 (6 bases). This CDR3 region has 14 residues. CDR1 and CDR2 (germline): MGHRA, YSYEKL. V gave up 1 base and J gave up 7 bases, with 14 bases separating them. The CDR3 DNA reads as TGCGCCAGCAGCCAAGCGGGAGTAGCGGAAGAGCAGTACTTC. Translation gives CASSQAGVAEEQYF.

This clone was found once. The chain uses TRBV28 and TRBJ1-4; TRBD1 aligns across 7 bases. V dropped 1 base and J dropped 4; count of bases not matched to a gene: 6. The CDR3 is 16 amino acids. Looked up from germline, CDR1 is MDHEN and CDR2 is SYDVKM. CDR3 residues: CASSLSPGQLNEKLFF. The CDR3 DNA sequence: TGTGCCAGCAGTTTATCCCCGGGACAGCTTAATGAAAAACTGTTTTTT.

Notes on this clone: Other DNA sequences in the sample encode the same CDR3. This chain connects TRBV28 to TRBJ1-5, with 7 bases identical to TRBD1. The CDR3 contains 14 residues. Germline V CDR1 and CDR2: MDHEN, SYDVKM. V gave up 3 bases and J gave up 2 bases; unmatched junction bases: 1. CDR3 sequence: CASSLGTGNQPQHF. For the CDR3, the DNA is TGTGCCAGCAGTTTGGGGACAGGCAATCAGCCCCAGCATTTT.

The chain employs TRBV2 and TRBJ1-3; tentative D call: TRBD1 (6 bases). Trimming took off 4 bases at V and 4 bases at J, with 8 bases between the two ends. The CDR3 runs to 13 residues. Germline V gives CDR1 SNHLY, CDR2 FYNNEI. The CDR3 bases are TGTGCCAGCAGTGGGACAGAAGGAAACACCATATATTTT. Protein: CASSGTEGNTIYF.

This rearrangement joins TRBV6-5 to TRBJ1-2; 7 nucleotides align to TRBD1. The CDR3 has 13 residues. Germline CDR1 and CDR2: MNHEY and SVGAGI. The ends lost 7 bases at V and 0 bases at J; junction bases unmatched: 2. CDR3 sequence (DNA): TGTGCCAGCAAACAGGGGCCTAACTATGGCTACACCTTC. It is translated as CASKQGPNYGYTF.

The J gene is TRBJ2-5, the V gene TRBV2, with 8 bases identical to TRBD2. Germline V lookup: CDR1 SNHLY, CDR2 FYNNEI. V trimming: 2 bases; J trimming: 2 bases; junction bases outside the gene matches: 4. This CDR3 has 15 amino acids. The CDR3 sequence: CASSEQAGEQETQYF. As DNA, the CDR3 is TGTGCCAGCAGTGAACAAGCGGGAGAGCAAGAGACCCAGTACTTC.

The chain carries TRBV30 and TRBJ2-2, with TRBD1 as a possible D gene (6 bases). The CDR3 has 15 residues. Trimming cost V 4 bases and J 1 base, with 13 bases left between them. Germline V lookup: CDR1 GTSNPN, CDR2 SVGIG (reference sequence). CDR3 residues: CAWIGTFMNTGELFF. The DNA of the CDR3 is TGTGCCTGGATTGGGACATTTATGAACACCGGGGAGCTGTTTTTT.